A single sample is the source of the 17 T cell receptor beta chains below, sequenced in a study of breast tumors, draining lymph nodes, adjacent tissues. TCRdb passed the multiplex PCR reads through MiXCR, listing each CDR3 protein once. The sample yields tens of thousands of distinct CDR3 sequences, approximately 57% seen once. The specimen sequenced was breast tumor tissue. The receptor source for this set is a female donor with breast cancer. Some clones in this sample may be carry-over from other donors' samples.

The CDR3 nucleotides are TGTGCCAGTAGTGGGGCAGTAAACACCGGGGAGCTGTTTTTT. It translates to CASSGAVNTGELFF. The chain couples TRBV19 to TRBJ2-2; maybe TRBD1 (5 bases). This CDR3 contains 14 residues. The germline V gene encodes CDR1 LNHDA and CDR2 SQIVND (reference sequence). Trimming removed 5 bases from V and 2 bases from J, with 9 bases in between.

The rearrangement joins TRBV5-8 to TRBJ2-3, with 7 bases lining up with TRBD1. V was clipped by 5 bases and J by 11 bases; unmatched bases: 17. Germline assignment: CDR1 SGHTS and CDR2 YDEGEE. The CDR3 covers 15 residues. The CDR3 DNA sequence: TGTGCCAGCAGTACCGGGACAGCCCGATACAATGAGCAGTATTTT. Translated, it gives CASSTGTARYNEQYF.

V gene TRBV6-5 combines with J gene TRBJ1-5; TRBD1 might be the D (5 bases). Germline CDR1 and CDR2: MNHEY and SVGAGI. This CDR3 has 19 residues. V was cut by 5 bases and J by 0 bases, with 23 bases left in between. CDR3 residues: CASSQTGTGKMDSNQPQHF. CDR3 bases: TGTGCCAGCAGTCAAACCGGGACGGGCAAAATGGATAGCAATCAGCCCCAGCATTTT.

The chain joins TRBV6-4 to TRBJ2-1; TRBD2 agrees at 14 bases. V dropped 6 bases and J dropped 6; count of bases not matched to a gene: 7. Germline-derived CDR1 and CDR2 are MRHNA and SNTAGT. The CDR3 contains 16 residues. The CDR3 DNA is TGTGCCAGCAGCGCTCCGGGACTAGCGGGGGTCAATGAGCAGTTCTTC. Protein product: CASSAPGLAGVNEQFF.

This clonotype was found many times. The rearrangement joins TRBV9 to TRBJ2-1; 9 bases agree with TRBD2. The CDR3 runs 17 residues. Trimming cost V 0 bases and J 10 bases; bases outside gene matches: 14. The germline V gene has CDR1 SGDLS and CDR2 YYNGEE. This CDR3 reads CASSVGGLAGPTGEQFF. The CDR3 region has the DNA TGTGCCAGCAGCGTAGGTGGCCTAGCGGGACCCACGGGGGAGCAGTTCTTC.

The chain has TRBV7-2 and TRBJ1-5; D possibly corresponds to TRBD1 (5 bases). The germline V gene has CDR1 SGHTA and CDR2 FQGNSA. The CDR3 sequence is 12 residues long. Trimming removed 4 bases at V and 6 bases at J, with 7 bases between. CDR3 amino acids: CASSSGIQPQHF. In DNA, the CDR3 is TGTGCCAGCAGCTCAGGGATTCAGCCCCAGCATTTT.

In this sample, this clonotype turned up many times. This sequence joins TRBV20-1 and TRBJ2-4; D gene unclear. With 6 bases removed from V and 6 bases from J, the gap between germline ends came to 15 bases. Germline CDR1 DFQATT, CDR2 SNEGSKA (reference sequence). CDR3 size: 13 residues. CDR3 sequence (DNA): TGCAGTGCCCCCCCCCGGTGGGGAAACATTCAGTACTTC. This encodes CSAPPRWGNIQYF.

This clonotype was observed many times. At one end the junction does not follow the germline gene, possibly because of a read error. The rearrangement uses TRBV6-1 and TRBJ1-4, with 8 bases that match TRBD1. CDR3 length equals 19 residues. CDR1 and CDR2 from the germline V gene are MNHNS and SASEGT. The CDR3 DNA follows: TGTGCCAGCAGTCAAGCGAAGAGGTGGGGGACAGGAACAAATGAAAAACTGTTTTTT. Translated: CASSQAKRWGTGTNEKLFF.

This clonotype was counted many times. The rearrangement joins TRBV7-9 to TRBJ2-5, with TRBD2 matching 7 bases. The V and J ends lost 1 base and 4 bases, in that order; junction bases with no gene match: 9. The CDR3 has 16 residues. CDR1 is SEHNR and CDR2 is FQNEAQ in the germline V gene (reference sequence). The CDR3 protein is CASSLEAGGVGETQYF. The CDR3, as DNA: TGTGCCAGCAGCTTAGAGGCTGGGGGGGTAGGAGAGACCCAGTACTTC.

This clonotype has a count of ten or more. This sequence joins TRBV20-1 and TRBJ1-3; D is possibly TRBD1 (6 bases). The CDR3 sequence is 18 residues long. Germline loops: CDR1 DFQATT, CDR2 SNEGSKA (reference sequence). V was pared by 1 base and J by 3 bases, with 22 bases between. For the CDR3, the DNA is TGCAGTGCTAGAGCCCCCGGCGGCGAGGACAGCCTTGGAAACACCATATATTTT. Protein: CSARAPGGEDSLGNTIYF.

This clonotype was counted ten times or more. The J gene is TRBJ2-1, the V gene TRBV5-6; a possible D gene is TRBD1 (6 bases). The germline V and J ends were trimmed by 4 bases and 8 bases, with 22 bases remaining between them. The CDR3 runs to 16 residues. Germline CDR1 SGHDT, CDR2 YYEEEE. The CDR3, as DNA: TGTGCCAGCAGCCCAGGGGCAGGGCCCTTGAAGGATGAGCAGTTCTTC. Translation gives CASSPGAGPLKDEQFF.

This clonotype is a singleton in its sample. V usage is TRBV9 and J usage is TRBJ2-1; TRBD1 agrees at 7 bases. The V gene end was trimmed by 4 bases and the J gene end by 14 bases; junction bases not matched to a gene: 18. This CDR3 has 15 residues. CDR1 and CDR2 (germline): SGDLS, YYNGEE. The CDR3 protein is CASSHKRGWGQREFF. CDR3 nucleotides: TGTGCCAGCAGCCACAAAAGGGGGTGGGGACAGAGAGAGTTCTTC.

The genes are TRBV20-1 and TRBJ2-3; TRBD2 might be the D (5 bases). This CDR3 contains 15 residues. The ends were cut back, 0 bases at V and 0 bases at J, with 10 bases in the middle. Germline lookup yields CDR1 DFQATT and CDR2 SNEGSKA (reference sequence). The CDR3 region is CSARDSRLSTDTQYF. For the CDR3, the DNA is TGCAGTGCTAGAGACTCCAGACTAAGCACAGATACGCAGTATTTT.

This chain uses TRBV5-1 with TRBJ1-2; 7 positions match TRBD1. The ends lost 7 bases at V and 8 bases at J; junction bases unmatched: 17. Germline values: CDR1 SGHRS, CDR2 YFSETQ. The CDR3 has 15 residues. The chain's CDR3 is CASGRQGPISGGYTF. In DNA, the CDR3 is TGCGCCAGCGGCCGACAGGGACCAATATCTGGCGGCTACACCTTC.

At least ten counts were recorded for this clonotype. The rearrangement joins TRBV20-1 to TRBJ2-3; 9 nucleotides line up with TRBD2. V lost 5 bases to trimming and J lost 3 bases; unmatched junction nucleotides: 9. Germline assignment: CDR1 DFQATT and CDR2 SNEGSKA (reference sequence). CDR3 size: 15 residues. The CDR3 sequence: CSAPRTSVFTDTQYF. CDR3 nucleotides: TGCAGTGCTCCCCGGACTAGCGTCTTTACAGATACGCAGTATTTT.

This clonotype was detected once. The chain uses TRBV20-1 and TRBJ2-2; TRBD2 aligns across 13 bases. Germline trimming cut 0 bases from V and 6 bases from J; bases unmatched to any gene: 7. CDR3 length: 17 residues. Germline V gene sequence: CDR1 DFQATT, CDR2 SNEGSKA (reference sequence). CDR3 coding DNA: TGCAGTGCTAGAGAGACTAGCGGGAGGACCGGCGCCGGGGAGCTGTTTTTT. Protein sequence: CSARETSGRTGAGELFF.

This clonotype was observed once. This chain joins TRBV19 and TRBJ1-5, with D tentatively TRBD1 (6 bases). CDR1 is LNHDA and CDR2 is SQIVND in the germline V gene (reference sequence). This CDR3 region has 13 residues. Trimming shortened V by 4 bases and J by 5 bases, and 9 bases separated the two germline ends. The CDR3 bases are TGTGCCAGTAGTACGACAGGAGATCAGCCCCAGCATTTT. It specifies CASSTTGDQPQHF.